The rows below give T cell receptor beta chains drawn from one sample of a study of technical replicates of blood from a few donors. Libraries were prepared by immunoSEQ multiplex PCR; TCRdb keeps only in-frame clonotypes and omits some of them. The data contain some 90,000 clones, approximately 95% of them seen just once; the ten biggest clones take up about 0.35%. The source material was T cells isolated from PBMCs. The receptors here all came from a human donor in good health. Each CDR3 is given with its conserved first and last residue. The D gene is left open where the match is weak. Some rows mark clone size as missing; the rest say once, few, many or name a class of expanded clone.

j_call | d_call | v_call | clone_size | cdr3_nt | cdr3_aa
TRBJ2-7 | TRBD2 | TRBV7-6 | - | TGTGCCAGCAGCTTAGTGGCTAGCGGGAGGGGCGAGCAGTACTTC | CASSLVASGRGEQYF
TRBJ2-1 | - | TRBV7-2 | once | TGTGCCAGCAGCTTATGGGGAGGTCCCTACAATGAGCAGTTCTTC | CASSLWGGPYNEQFF
TRBJ1-2 | TRBD1 | TRBV19 | - | TGTGCCAGTAGTATGGACAGGGATAACTATGGCTACACCTTC | CASSMDRDNYGYTF
TRBJ2-7 | TRBD2 | TRBV7-6 | - | TGTGCCAGCAGCTTCCAGCGGGAGGTCGATGAGCAGTACTTC | CASSFQREVDEQYF
TRBJ1-1 | - | TRBV7-2 | - | TGTGCCAGCAGCTTTTCTACGGACACTGAAGCTTTCTTT | CASSFSTDTEAFF
TRBJ1-2 | TRBD1 | TRBV18 | - | TGTGCCAGCTCACCCTCGACTCCGGGACAGGGGTATGGCTACACCTTC | CASSPSTPGQGYGYTF
TRBJ1-1 | - | TRBV10-3 | - | TGTGCCATCAGTGAAGCGGGTCGGAAGACCGAAGCTTTCTTT | CAISEAGRKTEAFF
TRBJ2-7 | TRBD2 | TRBV18 | - | TGTGCCAGCTCACCATTAGCGGGAGGCGAGCAGTACTTC | CASSPLAGGEQYF
TRBJ1-5 | - | TRBV27 | once | TGTGCCAGCAGTTTAAACGTGGACAGCCGTTTAAATCAGCCCCAGCATTTT | CASSLNVDSRLNQPQHF
TRBJ1-4 | - | TRBV30 | - | TGTGCCTGGAGTGTATCAGGGGAAAAACTGTTTTTT | CAWSVSGEKLFF
TRBJ2-2 | - | TRBV18 | - | TGTGCCAGCTCGCGGTACTCGGAGCTGTTTTTT | CASSRYSELFF
TRBJ2-7 | - | TRBV27 | - | TGTGCCAGCAGCGGGGGTCCAATCTACGAGCAGTACTTC | CASSGGPIYEQYF
TRBJ2-5 | - | TRBV5-8 | - | TGTGCCAGCAGCTTTTGGTTAACTAGTGAGACCCAGTACTTC | CASSFWLTSETQYF
TRBJ2-4 | TRBD1 | TRBV7-8 | - | TGTGCCAGCAGCTTAGCGCTAACGGGACAGATAGCCAAAAACATTCAGTACTTC | CASSLALTGQIAKNIQYF
TRBJ2-1 | TRBD1 | TRBV29-1 | once | TGCAGCGTTTATTTTAGGGACAGAAACAATGAGCAGTTCTTC | CSVYFRDRNNEQFF
TRBJ2-1 | TRBD2 | TRBV9 | - | TGTGCCAGCAGCGTAGGAACTAGCGGGAACTACAATGAGCAGTTCTTC | CASSVGTSGNYNEQFF
TRBJ2-7 | TRBD2 | TRBV4-1 | - | TGCGCCAGCAGCCCCAGGACTAGCGGGAGTTCCCACTACTACGAGCAGTACTTC | CASSPRTSGSSHYYEQYF
TRBJ1-1 | TRBD1 | TRBV19 | - | TGTGCCAGTAGTCCGGGACAGGGAATTCTTGAAGCTTTCTTT | CASSPGQGILEAFF
TRBJ2-7 | TRBD2 | TRBV28 | - | TGTGCCAGCAGACCCGGACTAGCGGTATACGAGCAGTACTTC | CASRPGLAVYEQYF
TRBJ1-1 | - | TRBV7-2 | few | TGTGCCAGCAGCTCCAGGGTTTCAGACACTGAAGCTTTCTTT | CASSSRVSDTEAFF
TRBJ2-7 | TRBD1 | TRBV2 | - | TGTGCCAGCAGAACCGGGACAGGGGCCTACGAGCAGTACTTC | CASRTGTGAYEQYF
TRBJ2-1 | TRBD1 | TRBV28 | - | TGTGCCAGCAGTGGACAGGGGGGAGTCAAAGCCTCCTACAATGAGCAGTTCTTC | CASSGQGGVKASYNEQFF
TRBJ1-3 | - | TRBV19 | - | TGTGCCAGTAGCCTACAGGGATCTGGAAACACCATATATTTT | CASSLQGSGNTIYF
TRBJ1-2 | - | TRBV10-3 | - | TGTGCCATCTACTCAGGGCACTATGGCTACACCTTC | CAIYSGHYGYTF
TRBJ1-1 | - | TRBV29-1 | - | TGCAGCGGATGCAAATTTCACATGAACACTGAAGCTTTCTTT | CSGCKFHMNTEAFF
TRBJ1-1 | - | TRBV6-1 | - | TGTGCCAGCCGGCTAGGGGGTGAAGCTTTCTTT | CASRLGGEAFF
TRBJ1-5 | - | TRBV27 | - | TGTGCCAGCAGTTTGGAATTCAGGGATCAGCCCCAGCATTTT | CASSLEFRDQPQHF
TRBJ1-3 | TRBD1 | TRBV7-9 | once | TGTGCCAGCCGGGCCCCCGATACAGGGGCGGGAAACACCATATATTTT | CASRAPDTGAGNTIYF
TRBJ2-5 | TRBD2 | TRBV5-4 | - | TGTGCCAGCAGCCTAGCGGGTACCCAAGAGACCCAGTACTTC | CASSLAGTQETQYF
TRBJ2-1 | TRBD1 | TRBV2 | - | TGTGCCAGCAGTGCTGACAGGGGGTCCTACAATGAGCAGTTCTTC | CASSADRGSYNEQFF
TRBJ2-7 | - | TRBV28 | - | TGTGCCAGCACCGATGGAGACAGCTACGAGCAGTACTTC | CASTDGDSYEQYF
TRBJ1-5 | - | TRBV9 | - | TGTGCCAGCAGCGTAGGAGGCGTTAATCAGCCCCAGCATTTT | CASSVGGVNQPQHF
TRBJ2-3 | TRBD2 | TRBV10-2 | once | TGCGCCAGCAGGAGGACTAGCGTCACAGATACGCAGTATTTT | CASRRTSVTDTQYF
TRBJ2-5 | - | TRBV9 | - | TGTGCCAGCAGCCCGACGGAGCTTTGGGCAGGGGAGACCCAGTACTTC | CASSPTELWAGETQYF
TRBJ2-7 | TRBD1 | TRBV19 | - | TGTGCCAGTAGTCTGAACCCGTCCGGGACAGGGGGATACGAGCAGTACTTC | CASSLNPSGTGGYEQYF
TRBJ2-7 | TRBD2 | TRBV13 | - | TGTGCCAGCAGCTATTGGACTAGCGGGAGAATGGAGCAGTACTTC | CASSYWTSGRMEQYF
TRBJ2-7 | TRBD2 | TRBV5-4 | - | TGTGCCAGCAGCTTGGGACTAGCGGTTGAGCAGTACTTC | CASSLGLAVEQYF
TRBJ2-1 | TRBD2 | TRBV7-9 | - | TGTGCCAGCAGCCTACTAGCGGGAGACCTCTCGGCCTACAATGAGCAGTTCTTC | CASSLLAGDLSAYNEQFF
TRBJ2-5 | TRBD1 | TRBV6-5 | - | TGTGCCAGCAGTTACTGGACAGGGGTGCGCGGAGGGACCCAGTACTTC | CASSYWTGVRGGTQYF
TRBJ2-1 | - | TRBV9 | - | TGTGCCAGCAGCGTAGACGCGGGGCTTTCCTACAATGAGCAGTTCTTC | CASSVDAGLSYNEQFF
TRBJ2-1 | TRBD1 | TRBV19 | once | TGTGCCAGTAGTTGGGACAGGAGGAGAAATGAGCAGTTCTTC | CASSWDRRRNEQFF
TRBJ2-5 | - | TRBV20-1 | - | TGCAGTGCTACAGGGGAGACCCAGTACTTC | CSATGETQYF
TRBJ1-2 | - | TRBV9 | - | TGTGCCAGCAGCGTGGATCCGGGGGGCCTACCTTCCGGCTACACCTTC | CASSVDPGGLPSGYTF
TRBJ1-1 | - | TRBV21-1 | - | TGTGCCAGCAGCAATGGCACGTGGAGGGCTGACACTGAAGCTTTCTTT | CASSNGTWRADTEAFF
TRBJ2-3 | TRBD2 | TRBV7-3 | - | TGTGCCAGCAGCTTAATGGGACTAGCGGGGTGGGCGCAGTATTTT | CASSLMGLAGWAQYF